The 11 T cell receptor beta chains listed next were all sequenced from one sample in a study of CD8 T cells in Susac syndrome. Random-hexamer reverse transcription was applied to roughly 0.45 to 1 ug RNA. MiXCR, applied by TCRdb to the immunoSEQ multiplex PCR reads, yields one record per CDR3 protein. The sample lists roughly 200,000 distinct CDR3 sequences, about 93% occurring once. The sample comprised CD4+ T cells from PBMCs. All receptors come from a human donor with Susac syndrome.

The chain employs TRBV20-1 and TRBJ2-1; D is unresolved. This CDR3 has 15 residues. Germline values: CDR1 DFQATT, CDR2 SNEGSKA (reference sequence). The V gene lost 6 bases and the J gene lost 0 bases, with 15 bases spanning the gap. The CDR3: CSATLPGSSYNEQFF. CDR3 DNA: TGCAGTGCCACGTTACCCGGAAGCTCCTACAATGAGCAGTTCTTC.

The chain is built from TRBV19 and TRBJ2-3; TRBD1 is a possible D gene (5 bases). This CDR3 has 14 amino acids. Trimming pared 10 bases from V and 2 bases from J, leaving 16 bases between. CDR1 and CDR2 from the germline V gene are LNHDA and SQIVND (reference sequence). This chain's CDR3 is CATAQRGPTDTQYF. The CDR3, as DNA: TGTGCCACCGCTCAAAGGGGCCCCACAGATACGCAGTATTTT.

The J gene is TRBJ2-3, the V gene TRBV20-1; 9 nucleotides align to TRBD2. The CDR3 contains 16 residues. Germline values: CDR1 DFQATT, CDR2 SNEGSKA (reference sequence). Trimming cost V 6 bases and J 0 bases; bases outside gene matches: 10. CDR3 loop: CSAHGGLAGSTDTQYF. CDR3 coding DNA: TGCAGTGCCCACGGCGGGCTAGCGGGGAGCACAGATACGCAGTATTTT.

The V and J genes are TRBV30 and TRBJ2-5; D unresolved. CDR3 length: 12 residues. Germline V lookup: CDR1 GTSNPN, CDR2 SVGIG (reference sequence). V was trimmed by 2 bases and J by 1 base, leaving 5 bases between them. The CDR3 nucleotides read TGTGCCTGGAGTTCTGCCCAAGAGACCCAGTACTTC. Translation: CAWSSAQETQYF.

This chain uses TRBV12-3 or TRBV12-4 with TRBJ1-6; D is unclear. Trimming took 2 bases from V and 7 from J, leaving 6 bases between them. The CDR3 runs 13 residues. The CDR3 DNA follows: TGTGCCAGCAGTTTACGGCTGAATTCACCCCTCCACTTT. As protein: CASSLRLNSPLHF.

The chain recombines TRBV5-1 with TRBJ2-5, with D perhaps TRBD1 (6 bases). Germline-derived CDR1 and CDR2 are SGHRS and YFSETQ. V lost 1 base and J 5 bases, leaving 12 bases between the germline ends. This CDR3 comprises 14 residues. CDR3 nucleotides: TGCGCCAGCAGCTTGACCCCAGGGGATGAGACCCAGTACTTC. Translation: CASSLTPGDETQYF. The complete variable domain, with remaining parts taken from reference TRBV5-1 and TRBJ2-5, reads KAGVTQTPRYLIKTRGQQVTLSCSPISGHRSVSWYQQTPGQGLQFLFEYFSETQRNKGNFPGRFSGRQFSNSRSEMNVSTLELGDSALYLCASSLTPGDETQYFGPGTRLLVL.

The chain recombines TRBV15 with TRBJ2-4; D is perhaps TRBD1 (5 bases). The CDR3 consists of 16 residues. Trimming took off 4 bases at V and 8 bases at J, with 21 bases between the two ends. The germline CDR1 and CDR2 sequences are LNHNV and YYDKDF (reference sequence). The DNA of the CDR3 is TGTGCCACCAGCATCGGTGTCGTATCCCGCAGGGACATTCAGTACTTC. As protein: CATSIGVVSRRDIQYF.

The V call is TRBV29-1, the J call TRBJ1-1, with 7 bases fitting TRBD1. Germline loops: CDR1 SQVTM, CDR2 ANQGSEA. V gave up 6 bases and J gave up 2 bases; unmatched junction bases: 6. This CDR3 region has 13 residues. The CDR3 region has the DNA TGCAGCGTCGAGACAGGGACTAACACTGAAGCTTTCTTT. Translating it yields CSVETGTNTEAFF.

This chain links TRBV6-5 with TRBJ1-1; D is unresolved. CDR1 is MNHEY and CDR2 is SVGAGI in the germline V gene. The CDR3 runs 13 residues. Trimming left V 2 bases short and J 4 bases short, with 8 bases between. This chain's CDR3 is CASSYLKFTEAFF. CDR3 coding DNA: TGTGCCAGCAGTTACCTAAAGTTCACTGAAGCTTTCTTT.

The chain links TRBV20-1 to TRBJ1-1, with 9 nucleotides matching TRBD1. This CDR3 spans 13 amino acids. Germline V gene sequence: CDR1 DFQATT, CDR2 SNEGSKA (reference sequence). Trimming took 4 bases from V and 3 from J; bases not matched to a gene: 3. This CDR3 reads CSAIHRGHTEAFF. The CDR3 nucleotides are TGCAGTGCTATTCACAGGGGGCACACTGAAGCTTTCTTT.

The chain is built from TRBV5-1 and TRBJ2-7; 9 nucleotides agree with TRBD1. V shed 4 bases, J shed 1 base, and the junction held 9 bases outside the gene matches. The V gene's germline CDR1 is SGHRS and CDR2 YFSETQ. There are 16 residues in the CDR3. CDR3 protein: CASSPGWDRVSYEQYF. The CDR3, as DNA: TGCGCCAGCAGCCCCGGTTGGGACAGGGTGTCCTACGAGCAGTACTTC. The full variable domain, its missing parts supplied by reference TRBV5-1 and TRBJ2-7, is KAGVTQTPRYLIKTRGQQVTLSCSPISGHRSVSWYQQTPGQGLQFLFEYFSETQRNKGNFPGRFSGRQFSNSRSEMNVSTLELGDSALYLCASSPGWDRVSYEQYFGPGTRLTVT.